These 6 T cell receptor beta chains were sequenced from one sample in a study of T cells in Graves' hyperthyroidism and ophthalmopathy. From RNA transcripts, TCR beta CDR3 regions were amplified. A first-round RT-PCR of the TCR CDR3 used the HTBI primer set. TCRdb reprocessed the multiplex PCR reads via MiXCR and lists one record per CDR3 protein. The table includes about 380,000 distinct CDR3 sequences, approximately 13% detected once. The sequenced sample consisted of blood. The origin of the receptors is a man younger than 45 with Graves' hyperthyroidism that later progressed to Graves' ophthalmopathy.

The sample holds many counts of this clonotype. The chain joins TRBV27 to TRBJ1-5; D gene unclear. This CDR3 is built from 13 residues. Germline CDR1 is MNHEY and CDR2 is SMNVEV (reference sequence). Trimming stripped 3 bases from V and 5 bases from J, with 8 bases between. The CDR3 protein is CASSLGRHQPQHF. The CDR3 region has the DNA TGTGCCAGCAGTTTGGGGAGGCATCAGCCCCAGCATTTT.

As to this clonotype: This may arise from a read error, as a much more abundant clone is one base away. The V call is TRBV5-1, the J call TRBJ2-1; TRBD2 might be the D (6 bases). This CDR3 has 15 residues. The V gene's germline CDR1 is SGHRS and CDR2 YFSETQ. The CDR3 sequence: CASRGGTASYNEQCF. In nucleotides, the CDR3 is TGCGCCAGCAGGGGCGGGACGGCGTCCTACAATGAGCAGTGCTTC.

This clonotype has at least ten counts. The rearrangement links TRBV6-2 or TRBV6-3 to TRBJ1-5; D unresolved. CDR3 length equals 13 residues. V dropped 5 bases and J dropped 1 base, with 6 bases sitting between them. Germline CDR1 MNHEY, CDR2 SVGEGT. CDR3 coding DNA: TGTGCCAGCAGTAAGTACAGCAATCAGCCCCAGCATTTT. As protein: CASSKYSNQPQHF.

The chain carries TRBV5-1 and TRBJ2-2; D tentatively fits TRBD1 or TRBD2 (5 bases each). Germline V CDR1 and CDR2: SGHRS, YFSETQ. Trimming left V 4 bases short and J 6 bases short, with 19 bases between. The CDR3 contains 16 residues. CDR3 loop: CASSRDPRGVPGELFF. The CDR3 DNA reads as TGCGCCAGCAGCCGGGACCCCCGAGGGGTACCCGGGGAGCTGTTTTTT.

This clonotype was found many times. This chain joins TRBV6-1 and TRBJ1-1; no reliable D call. The CDR3 totals 12 residues. V shed 4 bases and J shed 6 bases, with 9 bases lying between them. Germline values: CDR1 MNHNS, CDR2 SASEGT. CDR3 sequence reads: CASSAPAAEAFF. As DNA, the CDR3 is TGTGCCAGCAGTGCGCCGGCTGCTGAAGCTTTCTTT.

This clonotype was recorded at least ten times. The rearrangement joins TRBV5-6 to TRBJ1-1; 7 nucleotides line up with TRBD1. The CDR3 spans 15 residues. After removal of 4 bases from V and 7 bases from J, the junction contained 13 bases not matched to a gene. In germline, CDR1 is SGHDT, CDR2 YYEEEE. The CDR3 coding sequence is TGTGCCAGCAGCGCCCTGACAGGGACCGTTAGTGAAGCTTTCTTT. As protein: CASSALTGTVSEAFF.